This TCR beta chain was recovered during a study of T cells generated in artificial thymic organoids (TCRdb year 2017). Broadly, across the study: The study compared TCR alpha and beta CDR3 repertoires of CD8 single positive T cells derived from in vitro artificial thymic organoids with the repertoires of thymic and peripheral blood naive CD8 T cells. The repertoire sequencing data shown were described as representative of three independent experiments. Broader findings and caveats from the paper: The TCR clonotype diversity of organoid-derived CD8 single positive T cells was physiological and comparable to that of naive CD8 T cells from thymus and blood.

Separate semi-nested PCR amplifications were run for the TCRalpha and TCRbeta libraries, using Advantage 2 and reverse primers located in the TRAC or TRBC constant regions. First-strand cDNA synthesis used between roughly 3 and 500 ng of total RNA. TCR cDNA libraries were generated by 5'-RACE using the SMARTer PCR cDNA Synthesis kit, with a poly-dT primer for first-strand synthesis. Sample-specific 5-nucleotide barcodes were carried by the semi-nested constant-region reverse primers, and the resulting products were cleaned using the Zymo DNA Clean and Concentrator-5 kit. Up to ten barcoded samples were pooled, ligated to Illumina adaptors and sequenced as 2 x 150 bp paired-end reads on an Illumina MiSeq. Processing in the source paper ran as follows. After demultiplexing, reads were aligned with BLAT to a custom library containing all human TRAV, TRAJ, TRBV, TRBD and TRBJ combinations from IMGT. The best BLAT hits were picked using pslCDnaFilter (-maxAligns=1, -ignoreIntrons), and custom Perl scripts were used to calculate clonotype frequencies. Clones were called with MiXCR by TCRdb after fastp trimmed the public reads at Q25, and only in-frame beta chains were retained. Rows merge per CDR3 protein into single entries with the most common DNA and genes. These V and J calls rely on TCRdb rather than the paper's analysis. The sample profile shows about 5,600 distinct CDR3 sequences; over 30% of them were found once. The ten largest clones take up 2% to 3% of the sample.

About this clonotype itself: No cognate antigen has been identified for it. The junction departs from the called germline gene at one end, perhaps through a read error.

Healthy adult donors provided non-mobilized peripheral blood. Primary CD8+ T cells were enriched by magnetic beads using the Miltenyi CD8+ T cell Isolation Kit. Before RNA extraction, naive CD8 T cells from blood were sorted by FACS as CD3+TCRalphabeta+CD8+CD45RO-CCR7+ cells. For each sample, total RNA was purified from roughly 40,000 to 200,000 sorted cells using the RNeasy Micro kit, and RNA quality was checked on an Agilent RNA 6000 Nano chip. Reading from cysteine to phenylalanine, the CDR3 counts 17 amino acids. The sequence is cut down to CDR3 DNA, 51 bases in frame from base 1. CDR1 and CDR2, per the germline V gene, are LGHNT and FRNRAP.

The rearranged chain carries TRBV12-5 and TRBJ2-7; a tentative D call is TRBD2 (5 bases match). The sequence came from a human donor who gave cord blood stem cells for thymic organoid culture, a cardiac surgery patient who gave postnatal thymus, or a blood donor (not recorded which). Sequencing was done on a sample of naive CD8+ T cells from blood. The cell subset or site label for this specimen denotes: CD3+TCRalphabeta+CD8SP T cells; for blood, CD45RO-CCR7+ naive CD8+ T cells. The CDR3 corresponds to CASSLVGRPSSFYEQYF. The DNA sequence is as follows: TGTGCTAGTAGTTTGGTAGGCCGCCCTAGCTCCTTCTACGAGCAGTACTTC.